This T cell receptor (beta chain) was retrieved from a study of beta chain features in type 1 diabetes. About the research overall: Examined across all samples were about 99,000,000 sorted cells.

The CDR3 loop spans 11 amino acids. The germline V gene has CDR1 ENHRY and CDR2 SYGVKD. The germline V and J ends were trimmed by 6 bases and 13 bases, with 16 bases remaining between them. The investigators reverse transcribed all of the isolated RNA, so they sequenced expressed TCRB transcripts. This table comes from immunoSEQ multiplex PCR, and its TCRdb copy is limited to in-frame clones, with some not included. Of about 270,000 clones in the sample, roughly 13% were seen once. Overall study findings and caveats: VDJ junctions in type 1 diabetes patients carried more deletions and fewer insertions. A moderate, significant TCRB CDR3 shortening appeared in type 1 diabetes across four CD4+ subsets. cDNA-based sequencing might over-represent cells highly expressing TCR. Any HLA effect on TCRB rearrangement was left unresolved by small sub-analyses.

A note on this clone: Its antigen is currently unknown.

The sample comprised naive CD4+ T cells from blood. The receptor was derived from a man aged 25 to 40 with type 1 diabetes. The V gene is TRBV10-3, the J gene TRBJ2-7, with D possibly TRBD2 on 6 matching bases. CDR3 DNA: TGTGCCATCAGGGGGGACTCCGTACTCTACTTC. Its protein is CAIRGDSVLYF.